This entry lists 21 T cell receptor beta chains sequenced from one sample in a study of blood T cells in healthy people across ages. PCR was performed a second time for about 7 to 12 cycles using a sample-barcoded 5' primer and a J-beta primer mix. One entry per CDR3 protein, called by TCRdb with MiXCR from the 5' RACE reads. The table lists 600,000 to 800,000 distinct CDR3 sequences, 40% to 65% of them singletons. Sequenced input: blood. The source is a woman older than 75 in good health.

The V call is TRBV6-1, the J call TRBJ2-2, with D possibly matching TRBD1 (6 bases). The CDR3 spans 15 residues. V was pared by 7 bases and J by 1 base, with 13 bases between. In germline, CDR1 is MNHNS, CDR2 SASEGT. For the CDR3, the DNA is TGTGCCAGCAATATGGACAGAATGAACACCGGGGAGCTGTTTTTT. This encodes CASNMDRMNTGELFF.

The chain combines TRBV28 with TRBJ2-7, with 13 bases that match TRBD2. Germline CDR1 reads MDHEN; CDR2 reads SYDVKM. V shed 6 bases and J 12 bases; nucleotides not matched to a gene: 5. The CDR3 sequence is 12 residues long. CDR3 in DNA: TGTGCCAGCAGAAAACTAGCGGGAGGGCGGTACTTC. Protein sequence: CASRKLAGGRYF.

A few counts support this clonotype. Germline and junction disagree at one end, which may indicate a read error. The chain recombines TRBV10-3 with TRBJ2-3; maybe TRBD1 (5 bases). Germline V gene sequence: CDR1 ENHRY, CDR2 SYGVKD. The CDR3 has 13 amino acids. CDR3 sequence reads: CAIRDTNTDTRYF. The CDR3 nucleotides are TGTGCCATCAGGGACACAAACACAGATACGCGGTATTTT.

V usage is TRBV27 and J usage is TRBJ1-4, with no clear D. The CDR3 runs to 14 residues. V lost 6 bases, J lost 0 bases, and 8 bases lay in between. Germline V gives CDR1 MNHEY, CDR2 SMNVEV (reference sequence). The CDR3 DNA sequence: TGTGCCAGCAGGTCTGCCGCAACTAATGAAAAACTGTTTTTT. Translating it yields CASRSAATNEKLFF.

As for this clonotype: This may be a read error, as it is one base from a much larger clone. The chain links TRBV12-3 or TRBV12-4 to TRBJ2-4, with 9 bases aligning to TRBD2. CDR3 length: 15 amino acids. J was trimmed by 0 bases and V by 4 bases; bases with no gene match: 1. CDR3 in DNA: TGTGCCAGCAGTTGCGGGGGGGTAGCCAAAAACATTCAGTACTTC. Its protein is CASSCGGVAKNIQYF.

J is TRBJ2-3 and V is TRBV5-1; either TRBD1 or TRBD2 may supply D (6 bases each). Deletions cut 0 bases from V and 3 bases from J, with 17 bases between. The length of the CDR3 is 17 residues. Germline V gene data show CDR1 as SGHRS and CDR2 as YFSETQ. CDR3 residues: CASSLGKGGKLTDTQYF. The CDR3 bases are TGCGCCAGCAGCTTGGGGAAAGGGGGGAAGCTGACAGATACGCAGTATTTT. The variable domain in full, completed from reference TRBV5-1 and TRBJ2-3, reads KAGVTQTPRYLIKTRGQQVTLSCSPISGHRSVSWYQQTPGQGLQFLFEYFSETQRNKGNFPGRFSGRQFSNSRSEMNVSTLELGDSALYLCASSLGKGGKLTDTQYFGPGTRLTVL.

This clonotype was counted many times. The rearrangement joins TRBV6-6 to TRBJ2-4; D possibly corresponds to TRBD2 (6 bases). The CDR3 length is 16 residues. The V and J ends lost 0 bases and 0 bases respectively, with 9 bases between them. Germline CDR1 MNHNY, CDR2 SVGAGI (reference sequence). The CDR3 nucleotides read TGTGCCAGCAGTTACTCAGTGGGACTAGCCAAAAACATTCAGTACTTC. This codes for CASSYSVGLAKNIQYF.

CDR3 sequence: CSVGIGAYNEQFF. Here the CDR3 DNA reads TGCAGCGTTGGTATAGGGGCCTACAATGAGCAGTTCTTC. This sequence joins TRBV29-1 and TRBJ2-1, with D perhaps TRBD1 (5 bases). V was pared by 4 bases and J by 2 bases, with 9 bases between. The CDR3 runs to 13 residues. The germline V gene has CDR1 SQVTM and CDR2 ANQGSEA.

This clonotype was counted only a few times. The rearrangement uses TRBV28 and TRBJ2-7; 7 bases align to TRBD2. The ends lost 5 bases at V and 4 bases at J; junction bases unmatched: 2. Germline values: CDR1 MDHEN, CDR2 SYDVKM. This CDR3 spans 12 amino acids. The chain's CDR3 is CASSGTIYEQYF. CDR3 in DNA: TGTGCCAGCAGTGGGACTATTTACGAGCAGTACTTC.

The J gene is TRBJ2-7, the V gene TRBV20-1; TRBD2 agrees at 8 bases. Looked up from germline, CDR1 is DFQATT and CDR2 is SNEGSKA (reference sequence). Germline trimming cut 3 bases from V and 7 bases from J; bases unmatched to any gene: 14. The CDR3 loop spans 15 amino acids. The CDR3: CSARDGGRPYNEQYF. DNA for the CDR3: TGCAGTGCTAGGGATGGCGGGAGGCCCTACAATGAGCAGTACTTC.

This clonotype was recorded many times. V gene TRBV7-2 combines with J gene TRBJ2-7; tentatively, D is TRBD1 (6 bases). V lost 3 bases and J lost 5, with 11 bases in between. The CDR3 length is 13 residues. In germline, CDR1 is SGHTA, CDR2 FQGNSA. The CDR3 protein is CASSFIQGNEQYF. DNA for the CDR3: TGTGCCAGCAGCTTTATACAGGGAAACGAGCAGTACTTC.

In this sample, this clonotype turned up many times. The rearrangement uses TRBV6-5 and TRBJ1-2, with 8 bases matching TRBD1. The junction had 7 bases not matched to a gene; V was cut back by 0 bases and J by 7 bases. CDR1 is MNHEY and CDR2 is SVGAGI in the germline V gene. This CDR3 is 15 amino acids long. CDR3 nucleotides: TGTGCCAGCAGTTACTCGAGATCACAGGGGGGTGGCTACACCTTC. This sequence encodes CASSYSRSQGGGYTF.

This clonotype appeared many times. The chain employs TRBV7-2 and TRBJ2-3; 8 bases fit TRBD2. Trimming took 4 bases from V and 0 from J; bases not matched to a gene: 9. This CDR3 is built from 17 residues. CDR1 and CDR2 from the germline V gene are SGHTA and FQGNSA. In DNA, the CDR3 is TGTGCCAGCAGCTATCCCCGTAGCGGGGCTAGCACAGATACGCAGTATTTT. Protein: CASSYPRSGASTDTQYF. Full variable domain (remainder filled in from reference TRBV7-2 and TRBJ2-3): GAGVSQSPSNKVTEKGKDVELRCDPISGHTALYWYRQSLGQGLEFLIYFQGNSAPDKSGLPSDRFSAERTGGSVSTLTIQRTQQEDSAVYLCASSYPRSGASTDTQYFGPGTRLTVL.

V usage is TRBV7-9 and J usage is TRBJ2-3, with 15 bases that match TRBD2. The CDR3 length is 16 residues. CDR1 and CDR2 (germline): SEHNR, FQNEAQ (reference sequence). Trimming took 5 bases from V and 4 from J; bases not matched to a gene: 4. The CDR3 protein is CASSRTSGGGSDTQYF. The CDR3 nucleotides are TGTGCCAGCAGCCGGACTAGCGGGGGGGGATCAGATACGCAGTATTTT.

The chain is built from TRBV2 and TRBJ2-7, with TRBD1 matching 7 bases. This CDR3 has 15 amino acids. The ends lost 5 bases at V and 7 bases at J; junction bases unmatched: 14. Germline V lookup: CDR1 SNHLY, CDR2 FYNNEI. CDR3: CASSSQGSSYNEQYF. Written as DNA, the CDR3 is TGTGCCAGCAGTTCACAGGGGAGCTCCTACAATGAGCAGTACTTC.

With respect to this clonotype: Since a much larger clone is just one base distant, this may be a read error. The chain carries TRBV11-2 and TRBJ2-5, with 7 bases aligning to TRBD2. After removal of 5 bases from V and 11 bases from J, the junction contained 20 bases not matched to a gene. Germline assignment: CDR1 SGHAT and CDR2 FQNNGV. This CDR3 region has 16 residues. CDR3 DNA sequence: TGTGCCAGCAGCCGTCGACTAGCAACCTACGACAATGAGCAGTACTTC. Protein: CASSRRLATYDNEQYF.

To note about this clonotype: With a much larger clone just one base away, this may be a read error. The chain carries TRBV20-1 and TRBJ2-5; D remains unclear. The ends were cut back, 0 bases at V and 5 bases at J, with 10 bases in the middle. Germline lookup yields CDR1 DFQATT and CDR2 SNEGSKA (reference sequence). CDR3 size: 13 residues. Here the CDR3 reads CSARDQWAETQYF. The CDR3 coding sequence is TGCAGTGCTAGAGATCAATGGGCCGAGACCCAGTACTTC.

The rearrangement links TRBV30 to TRBJ2-5; a weak D match, TRBD1 (8 bases). CDR3 length: 14 residues. The germline V and J ends were trimmed by 2 bases and 5 bases, with 15 bases remaining between them. The germline V gene encodes CDR1 GTSNPN and CDR2 SVGIG (reference sequence). The CDR3, as DNA: TGTGCCTGGAGTAACGGACAGGGAGGGGAGACCCAGTACTTC. It specifies CAWSNGQGGETQYF.

As concerns this clonotype: Being one base from a much bigger clone, this may be a read error. J is TRBJ2-1 and V is TRBV20-1, with TRBD2 matching over 11 bases. Germline values: CDR1 DFQATT, CDR2 SNEGSKA (reference sequence). V trimming: 6 bases; J trimming: 9 bases; junction bases outside the gene matches: 10. This CDR3 spans 14 amino acids. CDR3 nucleotide sequence: TGCAGTGCCGTCCTAGCGGGGGGTCCGGGTGAGCAGTTCTTC. Its translation: CSAVLAGGPGEQFF.

The rearrangement links TRBV27 to TRBJ1-1; 8 bases are shared with TRBD1. This CDR3 is built from 17 residues. Germline values: CDR1 MNHEY, CDR2 SMNVEV (reference sequence). V trimming: 2 bases; J trimming: 3 bases; junction bases outside the gene matches: 11. Here the CDR3 reads CASSLHTRQGPHTEAFF. Written as DNA, the CDR3 is TGTGCCAGCAGTTTACATACCCGACAGGGGCCCCACACTGAAGCTTTCTTT.

In its sample, this clonotype was seen many times. The chain recombines TRBV7-9 with TRBJ2-3; 7 positions match TRBD1. CDR3 length: 14 amino acids. Germline V gene sequence: CDR1 SEHNR, CDR2 FQNEAQ (reference sequence). V dropped 1 base and J dropped 4; count of bases not matched to a gene: 2. The CDR3 spells CASSLGGGADTQYF. Written as DNA, the CDR3 is TGTGCCAGCAGCTTAGGAGGGGGCGCAGATACGCAGTATTTT.